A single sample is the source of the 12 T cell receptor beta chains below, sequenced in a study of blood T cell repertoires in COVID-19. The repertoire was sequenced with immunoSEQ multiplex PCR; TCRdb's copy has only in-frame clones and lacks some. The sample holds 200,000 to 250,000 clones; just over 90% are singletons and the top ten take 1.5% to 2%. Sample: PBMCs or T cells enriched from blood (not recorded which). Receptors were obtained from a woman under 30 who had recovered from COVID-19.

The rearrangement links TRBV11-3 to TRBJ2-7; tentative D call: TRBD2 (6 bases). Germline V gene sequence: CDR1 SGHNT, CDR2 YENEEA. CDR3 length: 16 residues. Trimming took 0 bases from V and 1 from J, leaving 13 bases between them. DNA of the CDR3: TGTGCCAGCAGCTTAGAGGGATCGGGAGAGTCCTACGAGCAGTACTTC. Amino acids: CASSLEGSGESYEQYF.

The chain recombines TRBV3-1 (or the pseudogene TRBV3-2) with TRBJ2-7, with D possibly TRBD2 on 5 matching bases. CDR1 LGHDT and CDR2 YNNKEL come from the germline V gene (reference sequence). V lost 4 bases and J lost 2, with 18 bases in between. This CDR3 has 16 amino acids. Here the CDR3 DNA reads TGTGCCAGCAGCCCCCGCCGAGGGCTCCTGACCTACGAGCAGTACTTC. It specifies CASSPRRGLLTYEQYF.

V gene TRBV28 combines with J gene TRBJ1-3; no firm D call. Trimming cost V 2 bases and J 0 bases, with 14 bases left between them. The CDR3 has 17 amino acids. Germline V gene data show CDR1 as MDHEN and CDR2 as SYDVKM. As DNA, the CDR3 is TGTGCCAGCAGTTTACTCGCGGCGGGGAGCTCTGGAAACACCATATATTTT. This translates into CASSLLAAGSSGNTIYF.

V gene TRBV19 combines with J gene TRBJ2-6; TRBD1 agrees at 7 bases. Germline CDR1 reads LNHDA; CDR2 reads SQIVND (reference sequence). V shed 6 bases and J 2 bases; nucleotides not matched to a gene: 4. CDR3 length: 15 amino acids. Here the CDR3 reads CASRTGYAGANVLTF. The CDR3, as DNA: TGTGCCAGTAGGACAGGGTACGCTGGGGCCAACGTCCTGACTTTC.

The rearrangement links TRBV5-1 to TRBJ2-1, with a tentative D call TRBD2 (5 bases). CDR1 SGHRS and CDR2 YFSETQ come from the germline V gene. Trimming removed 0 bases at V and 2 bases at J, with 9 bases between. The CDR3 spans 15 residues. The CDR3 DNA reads TGCGCCAGCAGCTTGGCCGGGGAGACCTACAATGAGCAGTTCTTC. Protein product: CASSLAGETYNEQFF.

CDR3 sequence: CASSPGQATDTQYF. The CDR3 coding sequence is TGTGCCAGCTCACCGGGACAGGCCACAGATACGCAGTATTTT. The chain recombines TRBV18 with TRBJ2-3; 8 bases are a match to TRBD1. The trim removed 3 bases at V and 2 bases at J, leaving 1 base unmatched. The germline V gene has CDR1 KGHSH and CDR2 LQKENI. The CDR3 loop spans 14 amino acids. The full variable domain, rest sourced from reference TRBV18 and TRBJ2-3, is NAGVMQNPRHLVRRRGQEARLRCSPMKGHSHVYWYRQLPEEGLKFMVYLQKENIIDESGMPKERFSAEFPKEGPSILRIQQVVRGDSAAYFCASSPGQATDTQYFGPGTRLTVL.

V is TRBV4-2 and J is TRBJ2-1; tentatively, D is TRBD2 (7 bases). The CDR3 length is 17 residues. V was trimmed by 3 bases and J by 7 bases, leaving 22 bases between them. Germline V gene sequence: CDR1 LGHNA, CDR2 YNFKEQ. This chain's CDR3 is CASSQRGGGGLLNEQFF. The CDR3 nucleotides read TGTGCCAGCAGCCAGAGGGGGGGAGGGGGACTACTTAATGAGCAGTTCTTC.

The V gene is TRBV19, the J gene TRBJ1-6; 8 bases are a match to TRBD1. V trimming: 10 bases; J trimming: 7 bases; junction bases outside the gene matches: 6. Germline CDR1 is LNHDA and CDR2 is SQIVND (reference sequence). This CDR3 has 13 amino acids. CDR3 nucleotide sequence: TGTGCCACCGAGGACAGGGAAAATTCACCCCTCCACTTT. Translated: CATEDRENSPLHF.

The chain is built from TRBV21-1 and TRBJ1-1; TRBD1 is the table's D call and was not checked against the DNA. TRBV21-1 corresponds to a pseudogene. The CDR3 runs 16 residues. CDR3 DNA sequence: TGTGCCAGCAGGACAGGGGTGGGGCCCTTTAGGGCTGAAGCTTTCTTT. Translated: CASRTGVGPFRAEAFF.

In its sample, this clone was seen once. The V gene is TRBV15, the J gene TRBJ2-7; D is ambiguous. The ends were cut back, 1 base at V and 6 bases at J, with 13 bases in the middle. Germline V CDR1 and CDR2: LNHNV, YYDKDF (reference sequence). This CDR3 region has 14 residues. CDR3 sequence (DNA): TGTGCCACCAGCAGAGGAAACCGGGTGAGCGAGCAGTACTTC. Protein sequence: CATSRGNRVSEQYF.

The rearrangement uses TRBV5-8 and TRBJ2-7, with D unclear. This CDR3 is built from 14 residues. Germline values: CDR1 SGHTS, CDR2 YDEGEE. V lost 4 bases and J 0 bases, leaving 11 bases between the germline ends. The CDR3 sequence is CASSTTSSSYEQYF. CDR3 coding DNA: TGTGCCAGCAGCACCACCTCCAGCTCCTACGAGCAGTACTTC.

CDR3 DNA: TGTGCCATCAGTGAGGCAGGGGGCTATCTGAACACTGAAGCTTTCTTT. Encoded protein: CAISEAGGYLNTEAFF. This chain uses TRBV10-3 with TRBJ1-1, with TRBD1 identical over 8 bases. This CDR3 region has 16 residues. In germline, CDR1 is ENHRY, CDR2 SYGVKD. The J segment lost 0 bases and the V segment lost 2 bases, leaving 5 bases of the junction unmatched.